The sequence of this T cell receptor (beta chain) was determined in a study of PD-1 blockade in classical Hodgkin lymphoma. Sequencing used immunoSEQ multiplex PCR; TCRdb keeps in-frame clones, though not all of them. The sample includes roughly 49,000 clones, around 87% of them seen just once. Study-wide findings and caveats: The baseline diversity of complete responders showed similarity to that of newly diagnosed patients. A significant rise in TCR diversity by C4D1 was seen for CD4+ but not CD8+ cells. Those starting nivolumab under 1 year post-ASCT were excluded.

Concerning this clone itself: The antigen is not known.

The time point: cycle 4 day 1 (C4D1), after about 6 weeks of nivolumab. Each patient experienced a relapse that followed autologous stem cell transplantation, and brentuximab vedotin exposure varied. The sample was peripheral blood mononuclear cells (PBMCs), taken before the fourth cycle of nivolumab. This TCR was sampled from a human donor with classical Hodgkin lymphoma.

The CDR3 reads CASSPGPTYGYTF. CDR3 nucleotide sequence: TGTGCCAGCAGCCCGGGCCCCACCTATGGCTACACCTTC. This chain joins TRBV4-2 and TRBJ1-2, with no clear D. Germline lookup yields CDR1 LGHNA and CDR2 YNFKEQ. Trimming took 4 bases from V and 4 from J, leaving 10 bases between them. The CDR3 contains 13 residues.